A selection of T cell receptor beta chains follows, all from one sample in a study of OX40 agonist ivuxolimab in advanced cancers. This table comes from immunoSEQ multiplex PCR, and its TCRdb copy is limited to in-frame clones, with some not included. The sample holds about 80,000 clones; 70% to 90% are singletons and the top ten take 1.9%. The specimen was CD4+ or CD8+ T cells sorted from blood, collected in a trial of the OX40 agonist ivuxolimab. Receptors were obtained from an adult with an advanced solid tumor such as melanoma, head and neck, liver or kidney cancer. Both conserved end residues are part of each CDR3. Fields, in order: CDR3 length, clone size, V gene, J gene, D gene, CDR3 DNA, CDR3 protein. D genes are given only for firm matches. Size values are once, few and many counts, or a class for expanded clones, and some rows have none.

CDR3 length: 14
clone size: NA
V gene: TRBV4-1
J gene: TRBJ1-2
D gene: TRBD1
CDR3 DNA: TGCGCCAGCAGCCAAGGTCCAGGGGGCTATGGCTACACCTTC
CDR3 protein: CASSQGPGGYGYTF

CDR3 length: 16
clone size: NA
V gene: TRBV28
J gene: TRBJ1-4
D gene: NA
CDR3 DNA: TGTGCCAGCAGCCCCCACCAGGGATCCGGAGAGAAAAAACTGTTTTTT
CDR3 protein: CASSPHQGSGEKKLFF

CDR3 length: 12
clone size: NA
V gene: TRBV6-1
J gene: TRBJ1-2
D gene: NA
CDR3 DNA: TGTGCCAGCAGTGTACAGGTCTATGGCTACACCTTC
CDR3 protein: CASSVQVYGYTF

CDR3 length: 14
clone size: NA
V gene: TRBV11-2
J gene: TRBJ2-7
D gene: NA
CDR3 DNA: TGTGCCAGCAGCTTAGCTACTGTTCCCTACGAGCAGTACTTC
CDR3 protein: CASSLATVPYEQYF

CDR3 length: 13
clone size: NA
V gene: TRBV28
J gene: TRBJ1-3
D gene: NA
CDR3 DNA: TGTGCCAGCACCCCGGGAAATAGAAACACCATATATTTT
CDR3 protein: CASTPGNRNTIYF

CDR3 length: 16
clone size: few
V gene: TRBV11-3
J gene: TRBJ2-2
D gene: NA
CDR3 DNA: TGTGCCAGCAGCCCCTATGGGACTTCGAACACCGGGGAGCTGTTTTTT
CDR3 protein: CASSPYGTSNTGELFF

CDR3 length: 12
clone size: NA
V gene: TRBV28
J gene: TRBJ1-1
D gene: NA
CDR3 DNA: TGTGCCAGCAGTTTACAGGGCACTGAAGCTTTCTTT
CDR3 protein: CASSLQGTEAFF

CDR3 length: 15
clone size: NA
V gene: TRBV15
J gene: TRBJ2-5
D gene: NA
CDR3 DNA: TGTGCCACCAGCAGAGATTACGGCAACCAAGAGACCCAGTACTTC
CDR3 protein: CATSRDYGNQETQYF

CDR3 length: 13
clone size: NA
V gene: TRBV7-9
J gene: TRBJ1-3
D gene: NA
CDR3 DNA: TGTGCCAGCAAACCACACTCTGGAAACACCATATATTTT
CDR3 protein: CASKPHSGNTIYF

CDR3 length: 18
clone size: NA
V gene: TRBV9
J gene: TRBJ2-7
D gene: TRBD2
CDR3 DNA: TGTGCCAGCAGCCCCGGGACTAGCGGGCTACGATCTTCCTACGAGCAGTACTTC
CDR3 protein: CASSPGTSGLRSSYEQYF

CDR3 length: 13
clone size: NA
V gene: TRBV5-5
J gene: TRBJ1-1
D gene: NA
CDR3 DNA: TGTGCCAGCAGCTTGGATCCGGGGGCAGAAGCTTTCTTT
CDR3 protein: CASSLDPGAEAFF

CDR3 length: 14
clone size: NA
V gene: TRBV10-3
J gene: TRBJ2-7
D gene: NA
CDR3 DNA: TGTGCCACGCTACAGGTGGGGATTAAATACGAGCAGTACTTC
CDR3 protein: CATLQVGIKYEQYF

CDR3 length: 14
clone size: NA
V gene: TRBV5-5
J gene: TRBJ2-7
D gene: NA
CDR3 DNA: TGTGCCAGCAGCTTGGCCGCTCTCCGACACGAGCAGTACTTC
CDR3 protein: CASSLAALRHEQYF

CDR3 length: 15
clone size: NA
V gene: TRBV7-8
J gene: TRBJ1-3
D gene: TRBD1
CDR3 DNA: TGTGCCAGCAGCGCCCGGACAGGGGATGGAAACACCATATATTTT
CDR3 protein: CASSARTGDGNTIYF

CDR3 length: 14
clone size: NA
V gene: TRBV25-1
J gene: TRBJ1-1
D gene: NA
CDR3 DNA: TGTGCCAGCAGATCCCCCGGCGGCTCTCTGGGGGCTTTCTTT
CDR3 protein: CASRSPGGSLGAFF

CDR3 length: 11
clone size: NA
V gene: TRBV20-1
J gene: TRBJ2-1
D gene: NA
CDR3 DNA: TGCAGTGCTAGAGATCATCCCGAGCAGTTCTTC
CDR3 protein: CSARDHPEQFF

CDR3 length: 13
clone size: NA
V gene: TRBV6-5
J gene: TRBJ2-7
D gene: NA
CDR3 DNA: TGTGCCAGCAGTGAAAGGTGGTCTTCCACACAGTACTTC
CDR3 protein: CASSERWSSTQYF

CDR3 length: 18
clone size: NA
V gene: TRBV5-1
J gene: TRBJ1-2
D gene: TRBD1
CDR3 DNA: TGCGCCAGCAGCGCGGCCTCCGGGACAGGGGGCGCATGGGGTGGCTACACCTTC
CDR3 protein: CASSAASGTGGAWGGYTF

CDR3 length: 16
clone size: NA
V gene: TRBV4-2
J gene: TRBJ2-2
D gene: TRBD1
CDR3 DNA: TGTGCCAGCAGCCAGTACAGGGGGCGCGCCACCGGGGAGCTGTTTTTT
CDR3 protein: CASSQYRGRATGELFF

CDR3 length: 14
clone size: NA
V gene: TRBV19
J gene: TRBJ2-3
D gene: TRBD2
CDR3 DNA: TGTGCCAGTAGGGCTAGCGGGAACACAGATACGCAGTATTTT
CDR3 protein: CASRASGNTDTQYF